This T cell receptor (beta chain) was recovered during a study of human T cells and chemical hapten exposure. At the level of the study: A 2 cm by 2 cm inner upper arm patch received 2% DPC for sensitization. Each patient's scalp received weekly diphenylcyclopropenone throughout the approximately 24-week study. Variability of per-sample TCR yields stemmed mainly from small differences in pooled library volume.

A few counts support this clonotype. This sample's time point: pre-sensitization, week 0. Treatment specified: therapeutic diphenylcyclopropenone sensitization with weekly scalp DPC. The CDR3 is 13 residues long. In germline, CDR1 is DFQATT, CDR2 SNEGSKA (reference sequence). V dropped 3 bases and J dropped 3; count of bases not matched to a gene: 2. TCRdb fed the RACE reads into MiXCR, producing one record per CDR3 protein. Of roughly 380,000 distinct CDR3 sequences in the sample, 4.5% to 6% were seen once. This receptor was taken from a woman in her 50s with alopecia areata. Some clones in this sample may be carry-over from other donors' samples. Sample: whole blood, taken in connection with sensitization to the hapten diphenylcyclopropenone (DPC). The chain links TRBV20-1 to TRBJ2-3, with TRBD1 matching over 8 bases. The CDR3 reads CSASQGATDTQYF. For the CDR3, the DNA is TGCAGTGCTAGCCAGGGGGCAACAGATACGCAGTATTTT.